This TCR beta chain was sequenced during a study of CD8 T cells in ankylosing spondylitis. Study-wide findings and caveats: There was reportedly significant enrichment of clones that were disease-linked in matched ankylosing spondylitis synovial fluid. Seemingly distinctive of ankylosing spondylitis blood was a TCR beta motif formed by eight highly homologous variants.

This clonotype was detected a few times. What it binds is unknown. Library preparation for TCR beta used quantitative 5'-RACE with molecular barcodes. A single record per CDR3 protein comes from TCRdb applying MiXCR to the 5' RACE reads. The table records just under 550,000 distinct CDR3 sequences, roughly 13% of them present only once. The CDR3 consists of 16 residues. The junction had 6 bases not matched to a gene; V was cut back by 0 bases and J by 3 bases. The germline gives CDR1 DFQATT, CDR2 SNEGSKA (reference sequence). The V gene is TRBV20-1, the J gene TRBJ2-1, with TRBD2 identical over 9 bases. Sequencing was done on a sample of blood, either unsorted or a sorted T cell fraction (not recorded which). This TCR came from a male donor with ankylosing spondylitis. The CDR3 DNA reads as TGCAGTGCTAGAGATAGGGGGACTAGCAGCTACAATGAGCAGTTCTTC. It translates to CSARDRGTSSYNEQFF.